The clone carrying this TCR beta chain was detected only a few times. The sample is drawn from a study of control samples from healthy donors and cancer patients. Method: immunoSEQ multiplex PCR; TCRdb's copy keeps in-frame clones and lacks some. This table has about 92,000 clones, roughly 82% appearing once. This TCR came from a woman aged 60-75 years in good health. The sample taken for sequencing was blood.

The CDR3 reads CASSQDRVEAYEQYF. CDR3 bases: TGCGCCAGCAGCCAAGATCGGGTGGAAGCCTACGAGCAGTACTTC. The V call is TRBV4-1, the J call TRBJ2-7, with D hard to call. V lost 0 bases and J lost 2, with 11 bases in between. The CDR3 extends over 15 amino acids. The germline V gene encodes CDR1 MGHRA and CDR2 YSYEKL.